This T cell receptor (beta chain) derives from a study of blood T cell repertoires in COVID-19. At the level of the study: There were acute and convalescent COVID-19 samples, and they came from the United States, Italy and Spain. T cells, B-cell-depleted T cells, or PBMCs provided the cDNA or gDNA that served as material.

Study processing details: Estimation of nucleated cell counts relied on the amplification of reference gene primers. The data were produced by immunoSEQ multiplex PCR, yet TCRdb's version contains in-frame clones alone and is incomplete. The V and J calls and clone size were taken over from that table, and D and trimming were inferred from the DNA. This table holds about 66,000 clones, around nine tenths found once. Germline V CDR1 and CDR2: KGHSH, LQKENI. The CDR3 length is 11 residues. The J segment lost 13 bases and the V segment lost 2 bases, leaving 2 bases of the junction unmatched. The receptor was isolated from a man aged 55 to 69 with acute or convalescent COVID-19. The chain is built from TRBV18 and TRBJ1-1; 9 bases match TRBD1. Sequenced input: peripheral blood. The CDR3 DNA sequence: TGTGCCAGCTCACCAGGGACAGGGTTTTTCTTT. This codes for CASSPGTGFFF.